This TCR beta chain was profiled in a study of blood T cell repertoires in COVID-19. Study summary: T cells, B-cell-depleted T cells, or PBMCs supplied cDNA or gDNA.

Between the trimmed V and J ends, which lost 0 bases and 5 bases, there was a span of 10 bases. Germline V gene data show CDR1 as SEHNR and CDR2 as FQNEAQ (reference sequence). The CDR3 is 14 amino acids. The age range of participants was about 18 to 100 years, with residence in approximately 25 US areas. Either two negative PCRs, clearance, or symptom resolution qualified Cohort 3 donors as recovered. Per the original methods: Estimates of nucleated cell counts were drawn from the amplification of reference gene primers. TCRdb's copy holds only in-frame clones and misses some; the assay was immunoSEQ multiplex PCR. V and J calls and clone size are given by that table; D and trimming were obtained from the DNA. Altogether approximately 200,000 clones are present, roughly 86% being singletons, with the ten largest covering roughly 8.7%.

Sequencing input: PBMCs or T cells enriched from blood (not recorded which). The chain joins TRBV7-9 to TRBJ1-1; a possible D gene is TRBD1 (5 bases). The source of this sequence is a woman aged 25 to 39 who had recovered from COVID-19. In DNA form, the CDR3 reads TGTGCCAGCAGCTTAGCTCCCAGGGATACTGAAGCTTTCTTT. Translated: CASSLAPRDTEAFF.